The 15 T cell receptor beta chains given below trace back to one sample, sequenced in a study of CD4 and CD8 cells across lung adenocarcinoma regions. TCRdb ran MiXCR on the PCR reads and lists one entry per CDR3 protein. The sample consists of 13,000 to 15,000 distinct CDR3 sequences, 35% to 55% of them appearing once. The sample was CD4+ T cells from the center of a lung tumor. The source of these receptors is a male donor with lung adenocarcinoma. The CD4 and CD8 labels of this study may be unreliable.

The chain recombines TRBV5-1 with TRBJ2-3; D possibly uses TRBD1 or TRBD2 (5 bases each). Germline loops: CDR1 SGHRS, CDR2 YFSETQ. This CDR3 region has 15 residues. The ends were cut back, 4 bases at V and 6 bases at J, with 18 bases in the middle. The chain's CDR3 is CASSPEPLAGDTQYF. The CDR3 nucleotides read TGCGCCAGCAGCCCGGAGCCCCTAGCAGGGGATACGCAGTATTTT. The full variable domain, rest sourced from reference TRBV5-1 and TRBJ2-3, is KAGVTQTPRYLIKTRGQQVTLSCSPISGHRSVSWYQQTPGQGLQFLFEYFSETQRNKGNFPGRFSGRQFSNSRSEMNVSTLELGDSALYLCASSPEPLAGDTQYFGPGTRLTVL.

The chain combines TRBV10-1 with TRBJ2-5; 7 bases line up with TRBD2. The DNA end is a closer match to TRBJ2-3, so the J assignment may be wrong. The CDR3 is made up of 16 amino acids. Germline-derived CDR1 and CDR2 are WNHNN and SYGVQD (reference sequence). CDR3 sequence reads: CASSPNTREARDTQYF. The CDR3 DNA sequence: TGCGCCAGCAGTCCTAATACCCGGGAGGCCAGAGATACGCAGTATTTT.

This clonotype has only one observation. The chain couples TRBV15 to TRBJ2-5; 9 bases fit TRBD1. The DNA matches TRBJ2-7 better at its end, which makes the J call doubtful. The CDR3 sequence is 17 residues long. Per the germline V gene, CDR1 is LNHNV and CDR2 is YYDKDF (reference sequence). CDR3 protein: CATSRDLGGQGPYEQYF. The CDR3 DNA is TGTGCCACCAGCAGAGATTTAGGAGGACAGGGGCCCTACGAGCAGTACTTC.

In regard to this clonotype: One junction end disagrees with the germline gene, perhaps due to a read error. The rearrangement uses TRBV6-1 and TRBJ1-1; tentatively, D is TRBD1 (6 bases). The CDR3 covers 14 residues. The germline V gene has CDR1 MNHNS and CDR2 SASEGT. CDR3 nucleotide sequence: TGTGCCAGCTGGGCCAGGGGTCTTATCACTGAAGCTACCTTT. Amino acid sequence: CASWARGLITEATF.

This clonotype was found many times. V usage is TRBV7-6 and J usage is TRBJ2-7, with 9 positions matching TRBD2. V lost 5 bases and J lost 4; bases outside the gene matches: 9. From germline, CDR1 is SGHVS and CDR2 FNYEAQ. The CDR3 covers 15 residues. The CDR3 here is CASSPSGREGYEQYF. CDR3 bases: TGTGCCAGCAGCCCCAGTGGGCGGGAGGGGTACGAGCAGTACTTC.

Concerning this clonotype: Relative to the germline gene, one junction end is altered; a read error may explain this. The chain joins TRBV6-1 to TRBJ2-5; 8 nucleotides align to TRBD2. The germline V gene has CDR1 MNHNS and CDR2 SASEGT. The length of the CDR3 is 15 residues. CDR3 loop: CAGGRGGADQDTQYF. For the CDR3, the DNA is TGTGCCGGGGGCCGGGGGGGGGCTGACCAAGATACCCAGTACTTC.

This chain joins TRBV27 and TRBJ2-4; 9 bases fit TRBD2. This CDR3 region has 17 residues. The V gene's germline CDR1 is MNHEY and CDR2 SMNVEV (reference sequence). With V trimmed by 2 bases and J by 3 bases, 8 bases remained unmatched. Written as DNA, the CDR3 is TGTGCCAGCAGTTTAGGGCGGGGGGGAGGAGACAAAAACATTCAGTACTTC. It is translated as CASSLGRGGGDKNIQYF.

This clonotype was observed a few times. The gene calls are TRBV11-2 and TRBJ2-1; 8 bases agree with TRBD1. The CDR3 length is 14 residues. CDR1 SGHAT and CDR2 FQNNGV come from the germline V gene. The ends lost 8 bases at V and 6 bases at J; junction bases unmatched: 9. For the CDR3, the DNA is TGTGCCAGCGGACAGGGTTCTGGGGTCAATGAGCAGTTCTTC. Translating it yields CASGQGSGVNEQFF. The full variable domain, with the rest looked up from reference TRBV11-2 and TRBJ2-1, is EAGVAQSPRYKIIEKRQSVAFWCNPISGHATLYWYQQILGQGPKLLIQFQNNGVVDDSQLPKDRFSAERLKGVDSTLKIQPAKLEDSAVYLCASGQGSGVNEQFFGPGTRLTVL.

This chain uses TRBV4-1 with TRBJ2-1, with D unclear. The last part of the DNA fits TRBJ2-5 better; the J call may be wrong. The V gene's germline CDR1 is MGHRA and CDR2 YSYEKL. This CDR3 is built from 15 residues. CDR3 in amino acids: CASSQGDILQETQYF. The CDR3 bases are TGCGCCAGCAGCCAAGGAGACATCCTACAAGAGACCCAGTACTTC.

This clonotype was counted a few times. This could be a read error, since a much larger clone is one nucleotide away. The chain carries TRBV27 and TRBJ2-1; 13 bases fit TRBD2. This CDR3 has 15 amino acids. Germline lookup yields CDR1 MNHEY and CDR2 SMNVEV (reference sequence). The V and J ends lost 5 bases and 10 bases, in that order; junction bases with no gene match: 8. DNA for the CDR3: TGTGCCAGCAGTCCGGGGACTAGCGGGAACCACGAGCAGTTCTTC. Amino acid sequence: CASSPGTSGNHEQFF.

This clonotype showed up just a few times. This CDR3 reads CASSLDLLVTGELFF. The CDR3 DNA follows: TGTGCCAGCAGCTTAGATCTCCTAGTGACCGGGGAGCTGTTTTTT. The chain joins TRBV7-6 to TRBJ2-2; D remains ambiguous. Germline V gives CDR1 SGHVS, CDR2 FNYEAQ. V was trimmed by 1 base and J by 5 bases, leaving 11 bases between them. The CDR3 consists of 15 residues. Full variable domain (missing parts from reference TRBV7-6 and TRBJ2-2): GAGVSQSPRYKVTKRGQDVALRCDPISGHVSLYWYRQALGQGPEFLTYFNYEAQQDKSGLPNDRFSAERPEGSISTLTIQRTEQRDSAMYRCASSLDLLVTGELFFGEGSRLTVL.

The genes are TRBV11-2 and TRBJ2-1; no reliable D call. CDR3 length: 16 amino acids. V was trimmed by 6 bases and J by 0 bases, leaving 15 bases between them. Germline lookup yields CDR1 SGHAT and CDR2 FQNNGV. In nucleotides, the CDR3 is TGTGCCAGCAGTGAAAGCCCCTCGAGCTCCTACAATGAGCAGTTCTTC. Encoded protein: CASSESPSSSYNEQFF.

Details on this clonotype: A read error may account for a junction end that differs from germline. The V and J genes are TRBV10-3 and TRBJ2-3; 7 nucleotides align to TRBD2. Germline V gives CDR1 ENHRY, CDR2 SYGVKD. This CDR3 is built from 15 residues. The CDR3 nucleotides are TGTGCCGGGGGGAGCCTGGCGGGAGACGGAGATACCCAGTATTTT. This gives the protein CAGGSLAGDGDTQYF.

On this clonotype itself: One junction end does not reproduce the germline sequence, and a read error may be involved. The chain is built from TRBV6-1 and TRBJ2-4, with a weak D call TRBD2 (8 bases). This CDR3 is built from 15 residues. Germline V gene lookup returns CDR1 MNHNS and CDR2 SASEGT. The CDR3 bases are TGTGCCAGCGGTGAAGGGGGCAGCGGGAGAGAGATTCAGTACTTC. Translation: CASGEGGSGREIQYF.

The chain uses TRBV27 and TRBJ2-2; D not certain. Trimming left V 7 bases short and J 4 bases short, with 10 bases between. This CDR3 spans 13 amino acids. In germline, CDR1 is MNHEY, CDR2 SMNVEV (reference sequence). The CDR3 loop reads CASTTYATGELFF. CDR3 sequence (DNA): TGTGCCAGCACTACCTATGCCACCGGGGAGCTGTTTTTT.